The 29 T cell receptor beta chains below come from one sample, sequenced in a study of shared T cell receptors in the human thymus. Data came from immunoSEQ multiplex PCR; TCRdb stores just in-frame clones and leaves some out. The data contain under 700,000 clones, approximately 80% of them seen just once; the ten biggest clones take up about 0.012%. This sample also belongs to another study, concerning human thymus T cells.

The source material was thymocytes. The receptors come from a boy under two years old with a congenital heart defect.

The CDR3 DNA follows: TGTGCCAGCAGTCCTCAGAGGCTCCTCACGGAGAATGAGCAGTTCTTC. It codes for CASSPQRLLTENEQFF. The rearrangement links TRBV27 to TRBJ2-1; D ambiguous. The V gene lost 5 bases and the J gene lost 7 bases, with 21 bases spanning the gap. Per germline, CDR1 MNHEY and CDR2 SMNVEV (reference sequence). The CDR3 runs to 16 residues.

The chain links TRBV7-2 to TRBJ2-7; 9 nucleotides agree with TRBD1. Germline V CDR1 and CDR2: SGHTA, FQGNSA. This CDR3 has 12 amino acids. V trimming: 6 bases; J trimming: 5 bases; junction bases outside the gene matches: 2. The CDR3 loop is CASRNRGHEQYF. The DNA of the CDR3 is TGTGCCAGCAGAAACAGGGGGCACGAGCAGTACTTC.

CDR3 region: CASSSTSGRASAGELFF. In DNA, the CDR3 is TGTGCCAGCAGTTCCACTAGCGGGAGGGCCTCAGCCGGGGAGCTGTTTTTT. The rearrangement uses TRBV28 and TRBJ2-2; 13 nucleotides agree with TRBD2. With 4 bases clipped from V and 6 bases from J, the junction kept 8 bases outside the gene matches. This CDR3 region has 17 residues. Germline V gene data show CDR1 as MDHEN and CDR2 as SYDVKM.

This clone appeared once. The CDR3 is CASSPGGVAQPYSNQPQHF. DNA of the CDR3: TGTGCCAGCAGCCCGGGGGGGGTCGCCCAGCCGTATAGCAATCAGCCCCAGCATTTT. This chain links TRBV27 with TRBJ1-5; a weak D match, TRBD1 (5 bases). This CDR3 contains 19 residues. Trimming shortened V by 6 bases and J by 0 bases, and 24 bases separated the two germline ends. Germline CDR1 and CDR2: MNHEY and SMNVEV (reference sequence).

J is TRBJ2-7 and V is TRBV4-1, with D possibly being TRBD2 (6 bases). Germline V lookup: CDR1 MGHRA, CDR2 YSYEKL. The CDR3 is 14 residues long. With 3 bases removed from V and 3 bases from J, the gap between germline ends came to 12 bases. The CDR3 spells CASSHGVGGYEQYF. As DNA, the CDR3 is TGCGCCAGCAGCCATGGCGTGGGGGGCTACGAGCAGTACTTC.

The CDR3 is CAWIAGLASSYEQYF. The CDR3 DNA reads TGTGCCTGGATCGCAGGACTGGCCAGCTCCTACGAGCAGTACTTC. The V gene is TRBV30, the J gene TRBJ2-7; D possibly corresponds to TRBD2 (5 bases). V was clipped by 4 bases and J by 0 bases, with 16 bases between them. The CDR3 loop spans 15 amino acids. Germline lookup yields CDR1 GTSNPN and CDR2 SVGIG (reference sequence).

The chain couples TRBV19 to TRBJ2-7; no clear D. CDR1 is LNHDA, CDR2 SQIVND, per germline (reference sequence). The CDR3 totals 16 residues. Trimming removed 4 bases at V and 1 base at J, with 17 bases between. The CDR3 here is CASSTSNRDTSYEQYF. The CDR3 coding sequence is TGTGCCAGTAGTACCTCAAATAGAGACACATCCTACGAGCAGTACTTC. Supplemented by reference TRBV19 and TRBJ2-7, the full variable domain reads DGGITQSPKYLFRKEGQNVTLSCEQNLNHDAMYWYRQDPGQGLRLIYYSQIVNDFQKGDIAEGYSVSREKKESFPLTVTSAQKNPTAFYLCASSTSNRDTSYEQYFGPGTRLTVT.

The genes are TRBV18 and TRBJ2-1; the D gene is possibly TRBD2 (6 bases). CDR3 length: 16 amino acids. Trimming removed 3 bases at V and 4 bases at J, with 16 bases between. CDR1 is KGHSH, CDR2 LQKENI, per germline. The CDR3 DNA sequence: TGTGCCAGCTCACCGCCCCGGAGGGAATTATACAATGAGCAGTTCTTC. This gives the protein CASSPPRRELYNEQFF.

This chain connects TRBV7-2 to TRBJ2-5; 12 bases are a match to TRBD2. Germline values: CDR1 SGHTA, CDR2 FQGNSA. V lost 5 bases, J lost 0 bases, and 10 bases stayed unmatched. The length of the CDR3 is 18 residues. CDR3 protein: CASSRGLAGQVYQETQYF. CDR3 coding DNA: TGTGCCAGCAGCCGTGGACTAGCGGGACAAGTGTACCAAGAGACCCAGTACTTC.

CDR3 nucleotide sequence: TGCGCCAGCAGCCAGGGAGCCAGCGGGAGGAAGGATACGCAGTATTTT. It yields the protein CASSQGASGRKDTQYF. This rearrangement joins TRBV4-3 to TRBJ2-3; 9 bases are shared with TRBD2. V lost 3 bases, J lost 6 bases, and 10 bases stayed unmatched. Germline assignment: CDR1 LGHNA and CDR2 YSLEER. The CDR3 has 16 amino acids.

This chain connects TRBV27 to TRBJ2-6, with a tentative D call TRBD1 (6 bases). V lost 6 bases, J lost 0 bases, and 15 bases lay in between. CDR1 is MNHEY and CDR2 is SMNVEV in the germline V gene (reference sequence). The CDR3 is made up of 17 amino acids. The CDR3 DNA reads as TGTGCCAGCAGACCAGGGACACCGGCCTCTGGGGCCAACGTCCTGACTTTC. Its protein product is CASRPGTPASGANVLTF. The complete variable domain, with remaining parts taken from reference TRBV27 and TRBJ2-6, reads EAQVTQNPRYLITVTGKKLTVTCSQNMNHEYMSWYRQDPGLGLRQIYYSMNVEVTDKGDVPEGYKVSRKEKRNFPLILESPSPNQTSLYFCASRPGTPASGANVLTFGAGSRLTVL.

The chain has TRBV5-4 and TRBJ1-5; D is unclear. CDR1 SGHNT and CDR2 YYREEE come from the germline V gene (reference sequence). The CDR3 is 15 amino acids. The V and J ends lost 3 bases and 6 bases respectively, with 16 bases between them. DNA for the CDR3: TGTGCCAGCAGCTCCCGAGGCTCTCTAGGTCAGCCCCAGCATTTT. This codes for CASSSRGSLGQPQHF. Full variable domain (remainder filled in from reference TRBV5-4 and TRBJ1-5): ETGVTQSPTHLIKTRGQQVTLRCSSQSGHNTVSWYQQALGQGPQFIFQYYREEENGRGNFPPRFSGLQFPNYSSELNVNALELDDSALYLCASSSRGSLGQPQHFGDGTRLSIL.

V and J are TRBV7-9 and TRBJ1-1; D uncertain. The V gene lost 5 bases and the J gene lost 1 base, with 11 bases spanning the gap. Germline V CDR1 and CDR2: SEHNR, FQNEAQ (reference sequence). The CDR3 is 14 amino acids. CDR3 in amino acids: CASSHERQNTEAFF. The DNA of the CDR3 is TGTGCCAGCAGCCACGAGAGACAGAACACTGAAGCTTTCTTT.

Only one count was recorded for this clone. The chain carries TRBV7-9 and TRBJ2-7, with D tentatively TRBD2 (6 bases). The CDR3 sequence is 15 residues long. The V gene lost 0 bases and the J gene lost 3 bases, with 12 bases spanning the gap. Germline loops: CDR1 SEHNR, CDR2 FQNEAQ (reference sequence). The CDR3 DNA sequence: TGTGCCAGCAGCTTAGCAACGCCGGGACTCTACGAGCAGTACTTC. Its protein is CASSLATPGLYEQYF.

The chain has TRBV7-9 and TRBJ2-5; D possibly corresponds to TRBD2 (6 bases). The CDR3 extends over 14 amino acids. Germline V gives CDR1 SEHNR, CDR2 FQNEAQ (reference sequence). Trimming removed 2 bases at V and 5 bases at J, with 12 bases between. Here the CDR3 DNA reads TGTGCCAGCAGCTTATCCGGGGGAATGGAGACCCAGTACTTC. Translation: CASSLSGGMETQYF.

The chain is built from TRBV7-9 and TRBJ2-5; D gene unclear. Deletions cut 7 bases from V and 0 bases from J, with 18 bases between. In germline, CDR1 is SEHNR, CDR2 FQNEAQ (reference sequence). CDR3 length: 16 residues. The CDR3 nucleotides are TGTGCCAGCACCCCCGAACAGTACGAGAACCAAGAGACCCAGTACTTC. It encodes CASTPEQYENQETQYF.

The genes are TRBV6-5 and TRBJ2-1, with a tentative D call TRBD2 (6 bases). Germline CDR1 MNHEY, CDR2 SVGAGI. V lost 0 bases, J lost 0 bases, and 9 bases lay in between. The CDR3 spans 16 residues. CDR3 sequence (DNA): TGTGCCAGCAGTTACTCGCGGAGGGTCTCCTACAATGAGCAGTTCTTC. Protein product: CASSYSRRVSYNEQFF.

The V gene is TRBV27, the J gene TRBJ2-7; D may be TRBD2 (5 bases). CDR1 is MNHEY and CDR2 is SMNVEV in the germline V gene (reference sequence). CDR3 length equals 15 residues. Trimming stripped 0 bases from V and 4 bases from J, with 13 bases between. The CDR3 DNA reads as TGTGCCAGCAGTTTATCTGCGGGTCGCCGATACGAGCAGTACTTC. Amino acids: CASSLSAGRRYEQYF.

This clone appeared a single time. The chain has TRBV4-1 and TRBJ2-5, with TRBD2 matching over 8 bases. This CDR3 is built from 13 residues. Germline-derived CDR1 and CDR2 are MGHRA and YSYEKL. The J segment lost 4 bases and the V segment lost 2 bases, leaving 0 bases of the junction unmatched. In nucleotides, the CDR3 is TGCGCCAGCAGCCAACTAGCGGGAGAGACCCAGTACTTC. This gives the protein CASSQLAGETQYF.

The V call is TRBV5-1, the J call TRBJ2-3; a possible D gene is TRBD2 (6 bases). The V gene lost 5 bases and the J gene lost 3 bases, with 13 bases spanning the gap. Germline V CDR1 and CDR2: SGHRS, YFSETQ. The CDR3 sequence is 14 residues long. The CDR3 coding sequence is TGCGCCAGCAGTTGGGACTCGGCAACAGATACGCAGTATTTT. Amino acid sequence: CASSWDSATDTQYF.

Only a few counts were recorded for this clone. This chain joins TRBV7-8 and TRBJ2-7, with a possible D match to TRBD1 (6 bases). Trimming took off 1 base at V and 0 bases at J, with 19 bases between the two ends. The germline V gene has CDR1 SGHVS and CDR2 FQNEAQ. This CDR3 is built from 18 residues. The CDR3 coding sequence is TGTGCCAGCAGCTTAGACGGCAGGGGTCTAACTACCTCCTACGAGCAGTACTTC. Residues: CASSLDGRGLTTSYEQYF.

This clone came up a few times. The CDR3 reads CASSGLRSQETQYF. CDR3 in DNA: TGTGCCAGCAGTGGGCTGAGGAGTCAAGAGACCCAGTACTTC. This chain links TRBV6-1 with TRBJ2-5; no clear D. CDR3 size: 14 residues. CDR1 and CDR2 from the germline V gene are MNHNS and SASEGT. Trimming took off 4 bases at V and 2 bases at J, with 11 bases between the two ends.

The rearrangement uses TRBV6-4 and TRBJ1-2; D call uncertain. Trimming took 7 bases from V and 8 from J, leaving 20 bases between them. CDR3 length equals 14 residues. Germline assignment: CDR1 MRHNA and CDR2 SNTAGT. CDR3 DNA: TGTGCCAGCACTCCACGGGCAGGCGGGAGCGGCTACACCTTC. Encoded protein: CASTPRAGGSGYTF.

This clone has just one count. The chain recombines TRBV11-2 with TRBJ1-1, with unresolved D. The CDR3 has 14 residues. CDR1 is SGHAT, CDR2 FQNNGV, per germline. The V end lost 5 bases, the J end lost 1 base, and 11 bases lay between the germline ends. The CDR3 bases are TGTGCCAGCAGCCGCAACCACGGGAACACTGAAGCTTTCTTT. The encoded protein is CASSRNHGNTEAFF. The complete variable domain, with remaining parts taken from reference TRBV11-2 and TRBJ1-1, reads EAGVAQSPRYKIIEKRQSVAFWCNPISGHATLYWYQQILGQGPKLLIQFQNNGVVDDSQLPKDRFSAERLKGVDSTLKIQPAKLEDSAVYLCASSRNHGNTEAFFGQGTRLTVV.

CDR3 amino acids: CASSAPIGQGQVRGYTF. The CDR3 coding sequence is TGTGCCAGCAGTGCCCCCATAGGACAGGGCCAAGTTCGTGGCTACACCTTC. V usage is TRBV25-1 and J usage is TRBJ1-2; 8 bases agree with TRBD1. The CDR3 runs to 17 residues. With V trimmed by 4 bases and J by 7 bases, 17 bases remained unmatched. From germline, CDR1 is MGHDK and CDR2 SYGVNS.

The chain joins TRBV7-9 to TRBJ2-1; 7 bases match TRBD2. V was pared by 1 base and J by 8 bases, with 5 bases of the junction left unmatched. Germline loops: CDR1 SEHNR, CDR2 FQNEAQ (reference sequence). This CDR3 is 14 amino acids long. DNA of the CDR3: TGTGCCAGCAGCTTAGGAACTAGCGCCGATGAGCAGTTCTTC. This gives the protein CASSLGTSADEQFF.

The CDR3 nucleotides are TGTGCCAGTAGCGGAGCTAGCACAGATACGCAGTATTTT. Protein product: CASSGASTDTQYF. The chain has TRBV19 and TRBJ2-3; the D is unclear. CDR1 is LNHDA, CDR2 SQIVND, per germline (reference sequence). Trimming removed 6 bases from V and 0 bases from J, with 7 bases in between. There are 13 residues in the CDR3.

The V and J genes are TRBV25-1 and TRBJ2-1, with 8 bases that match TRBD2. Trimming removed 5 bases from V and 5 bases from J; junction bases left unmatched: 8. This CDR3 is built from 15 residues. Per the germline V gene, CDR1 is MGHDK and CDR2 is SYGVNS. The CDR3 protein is CASSPWTSTHNEQFF. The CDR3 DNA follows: TGTGCCAGCAGTCCTTGGACTAGCACCCACAATGAGCAGTTCTTC.

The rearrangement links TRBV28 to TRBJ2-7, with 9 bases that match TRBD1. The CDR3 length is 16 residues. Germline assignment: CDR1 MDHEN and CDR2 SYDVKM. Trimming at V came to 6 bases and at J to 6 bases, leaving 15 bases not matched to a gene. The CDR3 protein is CASSSVQDRGKVEQYF. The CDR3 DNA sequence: TGTGCCAGCAGCTCCGTCCAGGACAGGGGAAAAGTCGAGCAGTACTTC.